The clone carrying this T cell receptor (beta chain) has ten or more counts. The antigen remains undetermined. The sample is drawn from a study of post-analysis software for immune sequencing data. Background on the study: There were relapsing-remitting, secondary progressive and progressive-relapsing multiple sclerosis among the disease courses included. Whole-study results and caveats: Controls significantly exceeded multiple sclerosis patients in normalized Chao1 diversity.

Tagging with unique molecular identifiers was a feature of the TCR beta cDNA libraries. Via MiXCR, TCRdb re-called the PCR reads, giving one row per CDR3 protein. The data contain roughly 200,000 distinct CDR3 sequences, 25% to 35% of them singletons. The source is a girl aged 2 to 17 with multiple sclerosis. The material sequenced was blood.

CDR3 nucleotides: TGTGCCTGGAGTACGGGACTTCGATCCTTAGCCAAAAACATTCAGTACTTC. Protein product: CAWSTGLRSLAKNIQYF. V gene TRBV30 combines with J gene TRBJ2-4, with a possible D match to TRBD2 (6 bases). V lost 2 bases to trimming and J lost 0 bases, with 17 bases between them. The CDR3 totals 17 residues. Germline CDR1 GTSNPN, CDR2 SVGIG (reference sequence).